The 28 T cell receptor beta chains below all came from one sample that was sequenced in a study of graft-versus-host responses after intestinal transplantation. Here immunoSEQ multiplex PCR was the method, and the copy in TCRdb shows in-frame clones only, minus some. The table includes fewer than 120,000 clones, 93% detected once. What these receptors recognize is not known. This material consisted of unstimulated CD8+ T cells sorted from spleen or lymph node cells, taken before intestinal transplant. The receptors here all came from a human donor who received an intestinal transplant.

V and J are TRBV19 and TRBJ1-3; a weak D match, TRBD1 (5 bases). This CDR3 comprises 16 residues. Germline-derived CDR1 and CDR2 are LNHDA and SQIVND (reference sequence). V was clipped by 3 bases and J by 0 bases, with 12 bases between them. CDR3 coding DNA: TGTGCCAGTAGTATTTCGGGACTAAACTCTGGAAACACCATATATTTT. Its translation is CASSISGLNSGNTIYF.

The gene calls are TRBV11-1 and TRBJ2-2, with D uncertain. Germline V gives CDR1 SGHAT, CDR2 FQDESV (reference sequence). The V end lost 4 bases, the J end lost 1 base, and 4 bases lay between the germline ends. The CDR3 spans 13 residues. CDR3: CASSSRNTGELFF. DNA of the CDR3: TGTGCCAGCAGCTCCAGGAACACCGGGGAGCTGTTTTTT.

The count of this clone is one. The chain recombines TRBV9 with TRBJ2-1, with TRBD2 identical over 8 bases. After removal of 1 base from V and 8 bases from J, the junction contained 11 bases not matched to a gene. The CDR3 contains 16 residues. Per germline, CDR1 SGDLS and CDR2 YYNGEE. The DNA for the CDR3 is TGTGCCAGCAGCGTATCGTACGAGCGGGGGCCATATGAGCAGTTCTTC. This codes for CASSVSYERGPYEQFF. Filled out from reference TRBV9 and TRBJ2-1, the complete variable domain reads DSGVTQTPKHLITATGQRVTLRCSPRSGDLSVYWYQQSLDQGLQFLIQYYNGEERAKGNILERFSAQQFPDLHSELNLSSLELGDSALYFCASSVSYERGPYEQFFGPGTRLTVL.

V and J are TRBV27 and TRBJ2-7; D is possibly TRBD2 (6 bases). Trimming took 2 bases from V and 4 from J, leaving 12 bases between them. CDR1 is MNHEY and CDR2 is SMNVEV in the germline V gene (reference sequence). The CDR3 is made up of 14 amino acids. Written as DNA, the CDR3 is TGTGCCAGCAGTTTAACCGGGAGTATTTACGAGCAGTACTTC. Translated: CASSLTGSIYEQYF.

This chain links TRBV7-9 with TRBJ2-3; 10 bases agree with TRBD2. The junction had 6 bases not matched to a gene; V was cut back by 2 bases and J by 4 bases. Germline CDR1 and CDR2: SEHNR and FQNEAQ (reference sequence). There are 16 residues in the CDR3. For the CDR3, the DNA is TGTGCCAGCAGCTTATTAGCGGGAGGTAGGGCAGATACGCAGTATTTT. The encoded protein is CASSLLAGGRADTQYF. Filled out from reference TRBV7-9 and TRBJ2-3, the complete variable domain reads DTGVSQNPRHKITKRGQNVTFRCDPISEHNRLYWYRQTLGQGPEFLTYFQNEAQLEKSRLLSDRFSAERPKGSFSTLEIQRTEQGDSAMYLCASSLLAGGRADTQYFGPGTRLTVL.

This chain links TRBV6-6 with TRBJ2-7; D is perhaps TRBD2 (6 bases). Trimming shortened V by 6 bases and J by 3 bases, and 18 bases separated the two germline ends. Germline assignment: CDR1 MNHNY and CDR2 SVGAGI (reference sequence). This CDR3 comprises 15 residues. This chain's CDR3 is CASSYRSGSFYEQYF. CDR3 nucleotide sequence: TGTGCCAGCAGCTACCGTAGCGGATCCTTCTACGAGCAGTACTTC.

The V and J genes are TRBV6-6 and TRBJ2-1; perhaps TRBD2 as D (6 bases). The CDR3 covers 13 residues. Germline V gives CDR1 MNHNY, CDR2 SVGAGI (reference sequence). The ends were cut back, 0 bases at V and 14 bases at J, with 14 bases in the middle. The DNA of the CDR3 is TGTGCCAGCAGTTACTCAGGCGGGGTCAGGGAGTTCTTC. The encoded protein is CASSYSGGVREFF.

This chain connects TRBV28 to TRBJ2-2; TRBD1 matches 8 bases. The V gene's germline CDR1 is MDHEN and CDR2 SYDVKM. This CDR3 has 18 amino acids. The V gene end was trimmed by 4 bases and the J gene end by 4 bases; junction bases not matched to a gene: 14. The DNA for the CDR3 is TGTGCCAGCAGTTCCGGACAGGGTAATTATTTCGGCACCGGGGAGCTGTTTTTT. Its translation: CASSSGQGNYFGTGELFF.

The CDR3 reads CASLPAENTDTQYF. CDR3 in DNA: TGTGCCAGCCTCCCGGCGGAGAACACAGATACGCAGTATTTT. The chain recombines TRBV2 with TRBJ2-3; D call uncertain. The germline CDR1 and CDR2 sequences are SNHLY and FYNNEI. The CDR3 runs 14 residues. Trimming took 8 bases from V and 2 from J, leaving 14 bases between them. The entire variable domain, with the rest obtained from reference TRBV2 and TRBJ2-3, is as follows: EPEVTQTPSHQVTQMGQEVILRCVPISNHLYFYWYRQILGQKVEFLVSFYNNEISEKSEIFDDQFSVERPDGSNFTLKIRSTKLEDSAMYFCASLPAENTDTQYFGPGTRLTVL.

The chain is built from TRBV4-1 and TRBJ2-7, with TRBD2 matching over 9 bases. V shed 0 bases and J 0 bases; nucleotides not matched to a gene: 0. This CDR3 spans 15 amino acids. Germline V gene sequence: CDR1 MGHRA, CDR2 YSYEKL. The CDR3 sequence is CASSQDSGSSYEQYF. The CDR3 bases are TGCGCCAGCAGCCAAGATAGCGGGAGCTCCTACGAGCAGTACTTC.

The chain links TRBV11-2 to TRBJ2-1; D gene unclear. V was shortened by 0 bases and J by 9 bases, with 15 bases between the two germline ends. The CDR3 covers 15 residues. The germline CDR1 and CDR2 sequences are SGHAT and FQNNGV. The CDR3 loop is CASSLDAQWASEQFF. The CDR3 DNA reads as TGTGCCAGCAGCTTAGACGCACAATGGGCTAGTGAGCAGTTCTTC.

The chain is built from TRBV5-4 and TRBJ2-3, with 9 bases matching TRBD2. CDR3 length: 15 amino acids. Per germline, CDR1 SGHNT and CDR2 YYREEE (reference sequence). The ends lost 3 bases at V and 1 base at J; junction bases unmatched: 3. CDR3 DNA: TGTGCCAGCAGCTCCCGACTAGCGGGCACAGATACGCAGTATTTT. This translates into CASSSRLAGTDTQYF.

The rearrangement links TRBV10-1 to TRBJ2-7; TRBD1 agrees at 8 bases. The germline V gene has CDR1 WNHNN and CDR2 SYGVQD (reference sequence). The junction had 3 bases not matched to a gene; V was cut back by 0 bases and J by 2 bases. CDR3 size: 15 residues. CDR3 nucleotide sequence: TGCGCCAGCAGTGAGTCCAGGGGGCATGCCTACGAGCAGTACTTC. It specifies CASSESRGHAYEQYF.

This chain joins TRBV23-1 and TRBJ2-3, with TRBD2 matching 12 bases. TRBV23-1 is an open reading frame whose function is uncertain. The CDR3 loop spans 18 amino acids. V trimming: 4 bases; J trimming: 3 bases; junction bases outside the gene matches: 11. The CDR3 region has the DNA TGCGCCAGCAGTCTAAAGTCGAGACTAGCGGGAGAAACAGATACGCAGTATTTT. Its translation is CASSLKSRLAGETDTQYF.

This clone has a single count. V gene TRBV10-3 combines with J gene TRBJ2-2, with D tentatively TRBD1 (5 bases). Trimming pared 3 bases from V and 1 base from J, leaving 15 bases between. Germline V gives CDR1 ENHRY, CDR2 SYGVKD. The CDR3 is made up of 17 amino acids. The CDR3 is CAISDVRTGRNTGELFF. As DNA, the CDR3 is TGTGCCATCAGTGATGTAAGAACAGGACGGAACACCGGGGAGCTGTTTTTT.

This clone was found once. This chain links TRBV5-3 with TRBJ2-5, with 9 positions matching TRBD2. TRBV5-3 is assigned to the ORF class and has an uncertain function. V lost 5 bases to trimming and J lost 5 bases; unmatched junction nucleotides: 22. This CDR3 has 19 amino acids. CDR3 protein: CARRLPGRGLARPKETQYF. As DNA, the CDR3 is TGTGCCAGAAGACTACCAGGCCGTGGACTAGCGCGTCCCAAGGAGACCCAGTACTTC.

Written as DNA, the CDR3 is TGTGCCAGCAGCGAGAGGTCGGGACTAGCGGCCTACGAGCAGTACTTC. It encodes CASSERSGLAAYEQYF. The rearrangement uses TRBV11-2 and TRBJ2-7; 11 bases match TRBD2. The CDR3 length is 16 residues. Germline V lookup: CDR1 SGHAT, CDR2 FQNNGV. V shed 5 bases and J 2 bases; nucleotides not matched to a gene: 8.

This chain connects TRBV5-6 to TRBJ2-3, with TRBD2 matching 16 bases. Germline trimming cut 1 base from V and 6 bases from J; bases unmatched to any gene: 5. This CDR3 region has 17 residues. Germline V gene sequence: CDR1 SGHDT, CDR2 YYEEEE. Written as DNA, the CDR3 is TGTGCCAGCAGCTTGCCGGGACTAGCGGGAGGGCCGGATACGCAGTATTTT. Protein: CASSLPGLAGGPDTQYF.

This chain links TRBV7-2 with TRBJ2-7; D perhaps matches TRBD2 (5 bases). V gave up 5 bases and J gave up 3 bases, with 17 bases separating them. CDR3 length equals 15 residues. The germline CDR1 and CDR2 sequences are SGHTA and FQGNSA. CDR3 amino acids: CASSPLDWESYEQYF. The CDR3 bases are TGTGCCAGCAGCCCCCTTGATTGGGAGAGCTACGAGCAGTACTTC.

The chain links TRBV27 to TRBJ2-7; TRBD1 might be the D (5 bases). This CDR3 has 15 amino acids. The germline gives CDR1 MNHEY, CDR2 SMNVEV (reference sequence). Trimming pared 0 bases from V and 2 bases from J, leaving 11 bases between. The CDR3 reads CASSLSETATYEQYF. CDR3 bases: TGTGCCAGCAGTTTATCGGAGACAGCGACCTACGAGCAGTACTTC.

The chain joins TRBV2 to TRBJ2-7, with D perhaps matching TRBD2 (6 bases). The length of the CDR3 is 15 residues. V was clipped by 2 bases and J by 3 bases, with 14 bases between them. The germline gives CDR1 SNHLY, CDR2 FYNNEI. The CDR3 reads CASSERRDWLYEQYF. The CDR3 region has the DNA TGTGCCAGCAGTGAAAGACGGGACTGGCTCTACGAGCAGTACTTC. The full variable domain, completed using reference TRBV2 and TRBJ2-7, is EPEVTQTPSHQVTQMGQEVILRCVPISNHLYFYWYRQILGQKVEFLVSFYNNEISEKSEIFDDQFSVERPDGSNFTLKIRSTKLEDSAMYFCASSERRDWLYEQYFGPGTRLTVT.

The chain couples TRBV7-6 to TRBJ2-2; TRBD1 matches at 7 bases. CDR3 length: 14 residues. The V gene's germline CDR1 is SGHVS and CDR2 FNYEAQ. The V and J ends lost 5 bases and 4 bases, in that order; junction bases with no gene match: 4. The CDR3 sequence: CASSQGQSTGELFF. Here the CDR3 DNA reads TGTGCCAGCAGCCAGGGACAGTCCACCGGGGAGCTGTTTTTT.

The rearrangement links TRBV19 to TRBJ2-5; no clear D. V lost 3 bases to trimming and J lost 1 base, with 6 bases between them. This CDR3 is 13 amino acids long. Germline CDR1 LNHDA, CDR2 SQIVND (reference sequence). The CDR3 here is CASSILVQETQYF. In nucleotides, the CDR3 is TGTGCCAGTAGTATTCTTGTCCAAGAGACCCAGTACTTC.

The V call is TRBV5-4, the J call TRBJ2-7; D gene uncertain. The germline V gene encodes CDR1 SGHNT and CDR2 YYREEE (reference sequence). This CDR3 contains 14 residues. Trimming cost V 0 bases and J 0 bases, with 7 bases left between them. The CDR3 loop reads CASSLGRASYEQYF. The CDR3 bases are TGTGCCAGCAGCTTGGGACGGGCCTCCTACGAGCAGTACTTC.

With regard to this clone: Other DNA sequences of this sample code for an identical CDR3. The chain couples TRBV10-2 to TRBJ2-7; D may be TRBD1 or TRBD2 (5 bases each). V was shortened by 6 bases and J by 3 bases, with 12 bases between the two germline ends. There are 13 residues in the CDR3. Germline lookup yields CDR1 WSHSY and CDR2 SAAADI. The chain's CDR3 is CASSRDGGYEQYF. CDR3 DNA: TGCGCCAGCAGCCGGGACGGAGGCTACGAGCAGTACTTC.

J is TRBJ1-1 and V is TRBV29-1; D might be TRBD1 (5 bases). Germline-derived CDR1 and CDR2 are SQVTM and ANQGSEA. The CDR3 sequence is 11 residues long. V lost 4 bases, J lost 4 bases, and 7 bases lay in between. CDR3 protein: CSVARATEAFF. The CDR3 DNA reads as TGCAGCGTTGCCAGGGCCACTGAAGCTTTCTTT.

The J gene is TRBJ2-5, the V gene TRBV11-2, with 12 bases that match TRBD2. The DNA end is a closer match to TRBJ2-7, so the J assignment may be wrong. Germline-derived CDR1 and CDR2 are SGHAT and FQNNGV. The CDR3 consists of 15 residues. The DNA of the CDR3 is TGTGCCAGCAGCTTAGGGACTAGCGGGAACTACGAGCAGTACTTC. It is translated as CASSLGTSGNYEQYF.

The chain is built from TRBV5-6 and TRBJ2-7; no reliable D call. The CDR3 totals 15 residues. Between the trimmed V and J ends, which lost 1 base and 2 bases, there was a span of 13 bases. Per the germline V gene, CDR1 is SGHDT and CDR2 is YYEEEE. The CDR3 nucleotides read TGTGCCAGCAGCTTGATGGAACAGTCCACCTACGAGCAGTACTTC. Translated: CASSLMEQSTYEQYF.